One sample yielded the 11 T cell receptor beta chains listed below, sequenced in a study of cytomegalovirus exposure and HLA in healthy donors. 13 Jbeta primers and 60 Vbeta primers were used for the PCR. Generated by immunoSEQ multiplex PCR, the TCRdb table keeps only in-frame clones and is missing some. The sample lists under 130,000 clones, approximately 79% occurring once. Sequencing was carried out using PBMCs. The receptors here all came from a man aged 50 to 60 in good health and CMV-seropositive.

The chain uses TRBV9 and TRBJ2-5; 12 bases line up with TRBD2. Germline V gives CDR1 SGDLS, CDR2 YYNGEE. With V trimmed by 0 bases and J by 2 bases, 8 bases remained unmatched. This CDR3 has 18 amino acids. CDR3 amino acids: CASSVGGGLAGMQETQYF. Here the CDR3 DNA reads TGTGCCAGCAGCGTAGGTGGGGGACTAGCGGGTATGCAAGAGACCCAGTACTTC.

This CDR3 is CASSRSTGGDEKLFF. CDR3 nucleotides: TGCGCCAGCAGCCGGTCAACAGGGGGCGATGAAAAACTGTTTTTT. This chain links TRBV4-3 with TRBJ1-4; 9 nucleotides match TRBD1. With 4 bases clipped from V and 6 bases from J, the junction kept 6 bases outside the gene matches. CDR3 length: 15 amino acids. Germline loops: CDR1 LGHNA, CDR2 YSLEER.

Of note for this clone: The junction departs from germline at one end; a sequencing error may be responsible. This chain links TRBV6-6 with TRBJ2-1; 10 bases map to TRBD2. CDR3 length: 14 residues. Germline loops: CDR1 MNHNY, CDR2 SVGAGI (reference sequence). The CDR3 sequence is CASSWTSGGGERFF. The CDR3 DNA is TGTGCCAGCAGTTGGACTAGCGGAGGGGGGGAGCGGTTCTTC.

The V call is TRBV7-9, the J call TRBJ2-7; 13 bases fit TRBD2. With 4 bases clipped from V and 6 bases from J, the junction kept 9 bases outside the gene matches. The CDR3 is 16 residues long. In germline, CDR1 is SEHNR, CDR2 FQNEAQ (reference sequence). CDR3 amino acids: CASSYRQTSGRPEQYF. Written as DNA, the CDR3 is TGTGCCAGCAGCTATCGCCAGACTAGCGGGAGGCCCGAGCAGTACTTC.

The rearrangement links TRBV6-4 to TRBJ2-2; 7 positions match TRBD2. Looked up from germline, CDR1 is MRHNA and CDR2 is SNTAGT. V was clipped by 3 bases and J by 1 base; unmatched bases: 5. This CDR3 spans 16 amino acids. The CDR3: CASSEGQRENTGELFF. CDR3 DNA sequence: TGTGCCAGCAGTGAAGGGCAGCGGGAGAACACCGGGGAGCTGTTTTTT.

This chain joins TRBV4-3 and TRBJ1-4; a weak D match, TRBD1 (5 bases). Per the germline V gene, CDR1 is LGHNA and CDR2 is YSLEER. The germline V and J ends were trimmed by 0 bases and 8 bases, with 16 bases remaining between them. The CDR3 covers 16 residues. The DNA of the CDR3 is TGCGCCAGCAGCCAAGATTCGGCCAGGGTTGGAGAAAAACTGTTTTTT. Translation: CASSQDSARVGEKLFF.

About this clone: At one end, the junction sequence differs from germline, possibly due to a read error. Other DNA sequences in this specimen translate into the identical CDR3. This chain links TRBV28 with TRBJ2-2; D not resolved. The CDR3 sequence is 13 residues long. Germline values: CDR1 MDHEN, CDR2 SYDVKM. The CDR3 sequence: CASTLRRAGELFF. CDR3 coding DNA: TGCGCCAGCACTCTAAGGAGAGCCGGGGAGCTGTTTTTT.

This rearrangement joins TRBV13 to TRBJ2-4; weak D call: TRBD1 (5 bases). The CDR3 has 16 residues. V lost 2 bases and J 9 bases, leaving 20 bases between the germline ends. The germline CDR1 and CDR2 sequences are PRHDT and FYEKMQ (reference sequence). CDR3 residues: CASSLSSTDKMGIQYF. The CDR3 coding sequence is TGTGCCAGCAGCTTATCGTCAACGGACAAAATGGGCATTCAGTACTTC.

V usage is TRBV5-4 and J usage is TRBJ2-4; 14 bases are a match to TRBD2. CDR3 length equals 16 residues. The V segment lost 4 bases and the J segment 5 bases; nucleotides outside the gene matches: 5. Germline CDR1 is SGHNT and CDR2 is YYREEE (reference sequence). The CDR3 protein is CASSTGTSGGENIQYF. CDR3 coding DNA: TGTGCCAGCAGCACCGGGACTAGCGGGGGCGAAAACATTCAGTACTTC.

This chain uses TRBV6-5 with TRBJ2-1, with TRBD2 matching over 15 bases. The length of the CDR3 is 15 residues. Trimming cost V 7 bases and J 6 bases; bases outside gene matches: 4. Germline CDR1 reads MNHEY; CDR2 reads SVGAGI. The CDR3 bases are TGTGCCAGCAATAGGGGACTAGCGGGAGGCAATGAGCAGTTCTTC. Encoded protein: CASNRGLAGGNEQFF.

The chain links TRBV11-2 to TRBJ2-5, with D maybe TRBD2 (7 bases). The CDR3 covers 15 residues. The V end was cut by 1 base, the J end by 5 bases, with 14 bases between. Germline V lookup: CDR1 SGHAT, CDR2 FQNNGV. CDR3 residues: CASSLGGGRGETQYF. The DNA of the CDR3 is TGTGCCAGCAGCTTAGGGGGGGGAAGGGGGGAGACCCAGTACTTC.